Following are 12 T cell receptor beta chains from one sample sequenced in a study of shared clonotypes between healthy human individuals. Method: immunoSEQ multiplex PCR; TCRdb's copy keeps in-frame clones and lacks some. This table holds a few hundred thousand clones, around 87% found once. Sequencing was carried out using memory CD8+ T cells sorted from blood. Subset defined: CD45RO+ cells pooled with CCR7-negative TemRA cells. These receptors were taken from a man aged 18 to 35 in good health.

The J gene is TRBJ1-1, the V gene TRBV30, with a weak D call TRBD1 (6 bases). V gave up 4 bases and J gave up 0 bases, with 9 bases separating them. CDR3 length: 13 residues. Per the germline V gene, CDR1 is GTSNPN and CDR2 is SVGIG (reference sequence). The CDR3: CAWNTGMNTEAFF. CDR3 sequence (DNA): TGTGCCTGGAATACAGGGATGAACACTGAAGCTTTCTTT.

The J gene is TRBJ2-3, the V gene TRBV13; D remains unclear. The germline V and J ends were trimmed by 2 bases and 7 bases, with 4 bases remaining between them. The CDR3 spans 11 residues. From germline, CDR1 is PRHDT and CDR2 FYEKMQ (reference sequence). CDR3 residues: CASSLSNTQYF. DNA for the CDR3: TGTGCCAGCAGCTTAAGTAATACGCAGTATTTT.

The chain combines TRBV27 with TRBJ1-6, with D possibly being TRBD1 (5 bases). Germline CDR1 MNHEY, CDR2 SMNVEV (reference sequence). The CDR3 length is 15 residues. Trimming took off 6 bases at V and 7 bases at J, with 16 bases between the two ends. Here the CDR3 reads CASRYIRDLNSPLHF. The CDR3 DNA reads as TGTGCCAGCAGATACATCCGGGACCTAAATTCACCCCTCCACTTT.

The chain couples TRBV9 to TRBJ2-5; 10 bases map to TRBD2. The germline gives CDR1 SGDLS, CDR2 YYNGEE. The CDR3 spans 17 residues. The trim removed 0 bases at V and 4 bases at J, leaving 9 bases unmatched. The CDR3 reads CASSVGASGGPRETQYF. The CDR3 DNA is TGTGCCAGCAGCGTAGGGGCTAGCGGGGGACCAAGAGAGACCCAGTACTTC.

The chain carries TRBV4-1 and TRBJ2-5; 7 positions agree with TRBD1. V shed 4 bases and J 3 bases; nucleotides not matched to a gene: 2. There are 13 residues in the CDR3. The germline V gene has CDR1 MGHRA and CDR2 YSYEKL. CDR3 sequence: CASSRGTEETQYF. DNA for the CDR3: TGCGCCAGCAGCCGTGGGACAGAAGAGACCCAGTACTTC.

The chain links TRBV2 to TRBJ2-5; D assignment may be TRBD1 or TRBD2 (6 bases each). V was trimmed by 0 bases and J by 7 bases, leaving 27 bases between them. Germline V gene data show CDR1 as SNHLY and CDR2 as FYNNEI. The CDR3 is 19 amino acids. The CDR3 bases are TGTGCCAGCAGTGAAGCGGGACTTCTGTCGGACAGACGGTCCGGGACCCAGTACTTC. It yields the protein CASSEAGLLSDRRSGTQYF.

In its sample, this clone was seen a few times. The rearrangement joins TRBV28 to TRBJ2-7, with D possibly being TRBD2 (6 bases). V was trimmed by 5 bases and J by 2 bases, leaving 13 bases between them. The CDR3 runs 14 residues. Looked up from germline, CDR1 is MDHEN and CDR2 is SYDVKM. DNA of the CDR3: TGTGCCAGCAGTGACCCCGGGGGAGCCTACGAGCAGTACTTC. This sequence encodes CASSDPGGAYEQYF.

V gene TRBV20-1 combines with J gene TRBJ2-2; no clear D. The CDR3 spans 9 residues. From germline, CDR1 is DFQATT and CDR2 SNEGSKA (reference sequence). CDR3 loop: CSFTGELFF. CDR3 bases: TGCAGCTTCACCGGGGAGCTGTTTTTT.

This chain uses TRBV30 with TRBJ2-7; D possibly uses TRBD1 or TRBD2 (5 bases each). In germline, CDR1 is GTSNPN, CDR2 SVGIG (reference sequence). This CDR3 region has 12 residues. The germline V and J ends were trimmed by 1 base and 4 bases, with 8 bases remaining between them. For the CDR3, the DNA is TGTGCCTGGAGTGGGGACGGGTACGAGCAGTACTTC. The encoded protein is CAWSGDGYEQYF.

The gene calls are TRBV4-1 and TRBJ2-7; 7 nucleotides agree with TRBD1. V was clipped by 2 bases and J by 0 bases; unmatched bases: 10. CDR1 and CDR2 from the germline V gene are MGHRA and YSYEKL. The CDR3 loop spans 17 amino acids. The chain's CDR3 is CASSQKQGLKSSYEQYF. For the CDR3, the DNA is TGCGCCAGCAGCCAAAAACAGGGGCTGAAGAGCTCCTACGAGCAGTACTTC.

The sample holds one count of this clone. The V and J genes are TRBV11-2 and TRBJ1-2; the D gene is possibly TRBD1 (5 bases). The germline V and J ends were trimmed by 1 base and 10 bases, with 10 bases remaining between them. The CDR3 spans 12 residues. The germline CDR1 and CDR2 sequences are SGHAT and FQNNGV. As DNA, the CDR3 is TGTGCCAGCAGCTTAGGCCCACAGGTCTACACCTTC. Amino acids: CASSLGPQVYTF.

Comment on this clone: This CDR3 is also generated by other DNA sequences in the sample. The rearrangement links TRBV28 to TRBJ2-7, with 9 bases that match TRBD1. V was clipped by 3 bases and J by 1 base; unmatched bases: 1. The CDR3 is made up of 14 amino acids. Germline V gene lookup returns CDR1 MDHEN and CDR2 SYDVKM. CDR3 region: CASSFGQGSYEQYF. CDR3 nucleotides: TGTGCCAGCAGTTTCGGACAGGGGTCCTACGAGCAGTACTTC. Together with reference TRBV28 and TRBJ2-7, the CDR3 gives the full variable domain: DVKVTQSSRYLVKRTGEKVFLECVQDMDHENMFWYRQDPGLGLRLIYFSYDVKMKEKGDIPEGYSVSREKKERFSLILESASTNQTSMYLCASSFGQGSYEQYFGPGTRLTVT.